This TCR beta chain was recovered during a study of beta chain features in type 1 diabetes. Expressed TCRB transcripts were sequenced because the entire RNA isolate underwent reverse transcription. It was found that naive, central memory and regulatory T cell samples averaged about 3.4 million reads. Profiling relied on immunoSEQ multiplex PCR, and the TCRdb table lists in-frame clones only, not all of them. The top ten hold around 0.45% of the sample, which has hundreds of thousands of clones, approximately 8.2% seen once. This clone was seen at least ten times. The CDR3 extends over 14 amino acids. Germline assignment: CDR1 SGHVS and CDR2 FQNEAQ. Trimming removed 5 bases from V and 1 base from J, with 11 bases in between. Blood was drawn once from each donor into heparinised tubes. The draws averaged about 120 mL. Post-sort purity exceeded 98% for all sorted populations.

Sequences were obtained from central memory CD4+ T cells from blood. This receptor was identified in a woman aged 18-29 years in good health. The genes are TRBV7-8 and TRBJ2-5; D could derive from TRBD1 or TRBD2 (5 bases each). DNA of the CDR3: TGTGCCAGCAGCCGGGGACCGATCCAAGAGACCCAGTACTTC. It encodes CASSRGPIQETQYF. Looking up the rest from reference TRBV7-8 and TRBJ2-5 gives the full variable domain: GAGVSQSPRYKVAKRGQDVALRCDPISGHVSLFWYQQALGQGPEFLTYFQNEAQLDKSGLPSDRFFAERPEGSVSTLKIQRTQQEDSAVYLCASSRGPIQETQYFGPGTRLLVL.